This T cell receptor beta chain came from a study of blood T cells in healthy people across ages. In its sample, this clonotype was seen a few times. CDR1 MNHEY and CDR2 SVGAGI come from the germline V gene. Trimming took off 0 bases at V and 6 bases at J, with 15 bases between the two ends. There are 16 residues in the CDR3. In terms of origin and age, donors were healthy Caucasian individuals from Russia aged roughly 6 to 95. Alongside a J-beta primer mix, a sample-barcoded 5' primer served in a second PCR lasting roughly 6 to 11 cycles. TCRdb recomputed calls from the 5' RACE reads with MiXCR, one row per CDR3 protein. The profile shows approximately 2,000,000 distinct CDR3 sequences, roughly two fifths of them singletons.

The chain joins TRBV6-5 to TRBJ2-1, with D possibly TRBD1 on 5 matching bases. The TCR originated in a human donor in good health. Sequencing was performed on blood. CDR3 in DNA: TGTGCCAGCAGTTACTCGTTGGTGGCAGGGTTCAATGAGCAGTTCTTC. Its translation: CASSYSLVAGFNEQFF.